The 13 T cell receptor beta chains reported below all come from one sample, sequenced in a study of cytomegalovirus exposure and HLA in healthy donors (dated by TCRdb to about 2017). Library creation used the immunoSEQ multiplex PCR assay. A mixture of 60 forward primers for TCR Vbeta segments and 13 reverse primers for TCR Jbeta segments was used in the multiplex PCR. What TCRdb holds here is the immuneACCESS table cut down to in-frame rearrangements. Part of the clones is not present; checked against another copy, under half of the missing clones reflect an unresolved V gene, and the others are unexplained. The sample includes about 100,000 clones, with around 80% observed a single time. Over 4.5% of the sample goes to the ten largest clones. The sequencing input was PBMCs. Receptors originate from a woman aged 18-35 years in good health and CMV-seropositive.

In this sample, this clone turned up once. The CDR3 here is CASNLAGGQPQHF. Written as DNA, the CDR3 is TGTGCCAGTAACTTAGCCGGGGGTCAGCCCCAGCATTTT. This chain connects TRBV19 to TRBJ1-5; tentative D call: TRBD1 (5 bases). The germline CDR1 and CDR2 sequences are LNHDA and SQIVND (reference sequence). The CDR3 has 13 amino acids. Trimming shortened V by 7 bases and J by 6 bases, and 13 bases separated the two germline ends.

A single count supports this clone. The rearrangement joins TRBV6-1 to TRBJ1-1; the match to TRBD1 covers 7 bases. Per germline, CDR1 MNHNS and CDR2 SASEGT. V gave up 4 bases and J gave up 4 bases; unmatched junction bases: 6. The CDR3 has 14 residues. The CDR3 loop reads CASSADTGVTEAFF. Written as DNA, the CDR3 is TGTGCCAGCAGTGCTGACACAGGGGTCACTGAAGCTTTCTTT.

The chain has TRBV7-8 and TRBJ2-5; 14 bases fit TRBD2. The V segment lost 5 bases and the J segment 1 base; nucleotides outside the gene matches: 9. This CDR3 is 18 amino acids long. CDR1 is SGHVS, CDR2 FQNEAQ, per germline. The CDR3 bases are TGTGCCAGCAGCGCTGAGGGACTAGCGGGAGCGGGCCAAGAGACCCAGTACTTC. Translation gives CASSAEGLAGAGQETQYF.

The V and J genes are TRBV28 and TRBJ1-1; possibly TRBD1 for D (5 bases). Trimming left V 5 bases short and J 1 base short, with 14 bases between. The CDR3 spans 15 residues. The germline V gene encodes CDR1 MDHEN and CDR2 SYDVKM. In DNA, the CDR3 is TGTGCCAGCAGTCCGTGGACAAATACGAACACTGAAGCTTTCTTT. As protein: CASSPWTNTNTEAFF.

DNA of the CDR3: TGTGCCACCAAGCTTGGAGACGCACCTAACTATGGCTACACCTTC. As protein: CATKLGDAPNYGYTF. The chain employs TRBV6-5 and TRBJ1-2; D unclear. The V end lost 10 bases, the J end lost 0 bases, and 18 bases lay between the germline ends. The CDR3 is made up of 15 amino acids. The germline gives CDR1 MNHEY, CDR2 SVGAGI.

The chain joins TRBV10-3 to TRBJ2-2, with TRBD2 matching 8 bases. This CDR3 has 14 residues. The junction had 5 bases not matched to a gene; V was cut back by 5 bases and J by 6 bases. Germline V gives CDR1 ENHRY, CDR2 SYGVKD. The CDR3 region is CAISRLALPGELFF. DNA of the CDR3: TGTGCCATCAGTCGACTAGCGCTACCCGGGGAGCTGTTTTTT.

V is TRBV27 and J is TRBJ1-5, with a possible D match to TRBD1 (5 bases). Trimming left V 5 bases short and J 4 bases short, with 15 bases between. The CDR3 has 15 residues. From germline, CDR1 is MNHEY and CDR2 SMNVEV (reference sequence). CDR3 DNA sequence: TGTGCCAGCAGTCTTTCCGGGGGAACAAATCAGCCCCAGCATTTT. Translation: CASSLSGGTNQPQHF.

This clone occurred once. The chain links TRBV18 to TRBJ1-1; TRBD1 aligns across 7 bases. Germline lookup yields CDR1 KGHSH and CDR2 LQKENI. This CDR3 comprises 15 residues. Trimming removed 4 bases from V and 1 base from J; junction bases left unmatched: 6. In nucleotides, the CDR3 is TGTGCCAGCTCACGCTCGACAGGGAAGAACACTGAAGCTTTCTTT. The encoded protein is CASSRSTGKNTEAFF.

There are a few counts of this clone. The V gene is TRBV6-5, the J gene TRBJ1-4; 10 bases are a match to TRBD1. CDR1 MNHEY and CDR2 SVGAGI come from the germline V gene. CDR3 length: 13 amino acids. J was trimmed by 8 bases and V by 4 bases; bases with no gene match: 1. The CDR3 reads CASSWDRGEKLFF. The CDR3 DNA sequence: TGTGCCAGCAGTTGGGACAGGGGCGAAAAACTGTTTTTT.

This chain connects TRBV28 to TRBJ2-7, with a possible D match to TRBD2 (6 bases). This CDR3 contains 13 residues. The germline gives CDR1 MDHEN, CDR2 SYDVKM. Trimming pared 3 bases from V and 3 bases from J, leaving 9 bases between. CDR3 sequence reads: CASSFGRGYEQYF. CDR3 in DNA: TGTGCCAGCAGTTTTGGGCGGGGCTACGAGCAGTACTTC.

The chain recombines TRBV27 with TRBJ2-7; D uncertain. Trimming stripped 3 bases from V and 0 bases from J, with 12 bases between. Per the germline V gene, CDR1 is MNHEY and CDR2 is SMNVEV (reference sequence). This CDR3 comprises 15 residues. The CDR3 sequence: CASSFSLGSSYEQYF. The CDR3 DNA reads TGTGCCAGCAGTTTTAGCCTAGGCAGCTCCTACGAGCAGTACTTC.

The gene calls are TRBV5-1 and TRBJ2-7, with 8 bases identical to TRBD1. Looked up from germline, CDR1 is SGHRS and CDR2 is YFSETQ. The CDR3 is 15 residues long. The trim removed 4 bases at V and 3 bases at J, leaving 9 bases unmatched. For the CDR3, the DNA is TGCGCCAGCAGCCGACCGGGACAGGAGATCTACGAGCAGTACTTC. It codes for CASSRPGQEIYEQYF.

This clone came up a few times. The V and J genes are TRBV18 and TRBJ2-3; 7 nucleotides line up with TRBD2. CDR1 KGHSH and CDR2 LQKENI come from the germline V gene. There are 17 residues in the CDR3. V lost 2 bases to trimming and J lost 0 bases; unmatched junction nucleotides: 8. Here the CDR3 reads CASSPRSLAESTDTQYF. CDR3 DNA: TGTGCCAGCTCACCAAGATCCCTAGCGGAAAGCACAGATACGCAGTATTTT.